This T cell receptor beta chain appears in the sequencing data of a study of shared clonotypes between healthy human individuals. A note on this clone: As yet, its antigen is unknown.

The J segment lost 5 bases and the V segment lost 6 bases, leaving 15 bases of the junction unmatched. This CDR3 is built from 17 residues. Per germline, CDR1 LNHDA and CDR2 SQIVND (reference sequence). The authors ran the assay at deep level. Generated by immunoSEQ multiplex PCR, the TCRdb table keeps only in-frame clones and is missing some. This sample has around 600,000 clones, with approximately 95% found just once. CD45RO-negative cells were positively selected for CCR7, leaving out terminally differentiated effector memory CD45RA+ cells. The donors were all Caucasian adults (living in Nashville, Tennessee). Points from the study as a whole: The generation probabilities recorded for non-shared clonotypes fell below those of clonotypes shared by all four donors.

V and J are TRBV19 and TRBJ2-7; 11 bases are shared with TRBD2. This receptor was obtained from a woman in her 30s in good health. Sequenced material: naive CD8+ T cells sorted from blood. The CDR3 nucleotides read TGTGCCAGTAGCAAATCCCTAACTAGCGGGAGTCTCAACGAGCAGTACTTC. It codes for CASSKSLTSGSLNEQYF.